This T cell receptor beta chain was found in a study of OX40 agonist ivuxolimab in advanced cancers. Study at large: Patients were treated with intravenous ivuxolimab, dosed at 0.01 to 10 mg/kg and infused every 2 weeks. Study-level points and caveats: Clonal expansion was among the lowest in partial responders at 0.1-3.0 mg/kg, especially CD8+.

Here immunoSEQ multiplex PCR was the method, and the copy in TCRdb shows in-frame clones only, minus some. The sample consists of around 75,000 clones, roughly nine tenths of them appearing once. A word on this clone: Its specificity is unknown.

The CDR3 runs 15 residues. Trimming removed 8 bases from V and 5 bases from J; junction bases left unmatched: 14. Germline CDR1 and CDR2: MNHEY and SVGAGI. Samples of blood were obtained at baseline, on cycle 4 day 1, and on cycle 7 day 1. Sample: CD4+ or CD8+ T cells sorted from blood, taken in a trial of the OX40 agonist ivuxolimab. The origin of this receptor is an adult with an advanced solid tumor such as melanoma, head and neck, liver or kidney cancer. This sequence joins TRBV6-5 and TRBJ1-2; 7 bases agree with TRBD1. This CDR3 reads CASQLTPGQTYGYTF. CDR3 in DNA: TGTGCCAGCCAACTTACACCGGGACAGACGTATGGCTACACCTTC.